A selection of T cell receptor beta chains follows, all from one sample in a study of blood T cell repertoires in COVID-19. The assay was immunoSEQ multiplex PCR, and TCRdb's table has in-frame clones only and misses some. The data contain fewer than 400,000 clones, 80% to 90% of them seen just once; the ten biggest clones take up approximately 9%. The sequenced sample was PBMCs or T cells enriched from blood (not recorded which). The receptors originated from a woman in her late teens or twenties who had recovered from COVID-19. CDR3s include the opening cysteine and the closing phenylalanine or tryptophan. A D gene is named only where the DNA matches it firmly. Clone size is not always given. Where it is, it says once, few, many or a class for expanded clones.

TRBJ1-1,NA,TRBD1,TRBV7-9,CASSLVGQGPNTEAFF,TGTGCCAGCAGCTTAGTTGGACAGGGACCGAACACTGAAGCTTTCTTT
TRBJ1-2,NA,NA,TRBV19,CADKTLPTLHYGYTF,TGTGCCGATAAGACATTACCCACGCTCCACTATGGCTACACCTTC
TRBJ2-1,NA,NA,TRBV12-3/TRBV12-4,CASSLHGYNEQFF,TGTGCCAGCAGTTTACACGGGTACAATGAGCAGTTCTTC
TRBJ2-1,NA,TRBD2,TRBV5-6,CASSRAGGLINEQFF,TGTGCCAGCAGCAGAGCGGGGGGGCTTATCAATGAGCAGTTCTTC
TRBJ1-1,NA,NA,TRBV7-9,CASSLKGHSSTEAFF,TGTGCCAGCAGCTTAAAGGGACACTCGAGCACTGAAGCTTTCTTT
TRBJ2-7,once,TRBD2,TRBV6-2/TRBV6-3,CASSYSPRLGSGTPYEQYF,TGTGCCAGCAGTTACTCTCCCCGGCTGGGTAGCGGGACACCCTACGAGCAGTACTTC
TRBJ2-2,once,TRBD2,TRBV5-1,CASSPLAGGANTGELFF,TGCGCCAGCAGCCCCCTAGCGGGGGGGGCGAACACCGGGGAGCTGTTTTTT
TRBJ1-4,NA,NA,TRBV6-5,CASRRGSGNEKLFF,TGTGCCAGCAGGCGGGGGTCGGGTAATGAAAAACTGTTTTTT
TRBJ2-1,NA,NA,TRBV19,CASSIGSSYNEQFF,TGTGCCAGTAGTATCGGGAGCTCCTACAATGAGCAGTTCTTC
TRBJ2-1,NA,NA,TRBV4-1,CASSNPGKGSYNEQFF,TGCGCCAGCAGTAATCCCGGGAAGGGTTCCTACAATGAGCAGTTCTTC
TRBJ2-1,NA,NA,TRBV27,CASSGTSDNEQFF,TGTGCCAGCAGCGGGACATCGGACAATGAGCAGTTCTTC
TRBJ2-7,NA,NA,TRBV14,CASSQRQGGEQYF,TGTGCCAGCAGCCAAAGGCAGGGAGGCGAGCAGTACTTC
TRBJ2-7,NA,NA,TRBV7-2,CASSLKIAPYEQYF,TGTGCCAGCAGCTTAAAGATAGCCCCCTACGAGCAGTACTTC
TRBJ1-3,NA,NA,TRBV19,CASSSGNTIYF,TGTGCCAGTTCGTCCGGAAACACCATATATTTT
TRBJ2-2,few,NA,TRBV9,CASSVGIAMNTGELFF,TGTGCCAGCAGCGTAGGTATAGCGATGAACACCGGGGAGCTGTTTTTT
TRBJ2-3,once,NA,TRBV6-5,CASSLLVSDTQYF,TGTGCCAGCAGTTTACTAGTTTCAGATACGCAGTATTTT
TRBJ2-1,many,NA,TRBV6-1,CASSEPGGSSYNEQFF,TGTGCCAGCAGTGAACCCGGCGGAAGCTCCTACAATGAGCAGTTCTTC
TRBJ2-3,NA,NA,TRBV6-6,CASSYSNPQITDTQYF,TGTGCCAGCAGTTACTCGAATCCGCAGATCACAGATACGCAGTATTTT
TRBJ2-2,NA,NA,TRBV28,CASSLFAALGNTGELFF,TGTGCCAGCAGTTTATTTGCGGCATTGGGGAACACCGGGGAGCTGTTTTTT
TRBJ1-3,NA,TRBD1,TRBV10-1,CASSANDRASGNTIYF,TGCGCCAGCAGTGCGAACGACAGGGCCTCTGGAAACACCATATATTTT
TRBJ1-1,NA,TRBD1,TRBV4-1,CASSQERKRDSQAFF,TGCGCCAGCAGCCAAGAGCGAAAAAGGGACAGCCAAGCTTTCTTT
TRBJ2-1,NA,NA,TRBV4-2,CASRGGYNEQFF,TGTGCCAGCAGGGGCGGGTACAATGAGCAGTTCTTC
TRBJ2-7,NA,TRBD1,TRBV4-1,CASSQNRDSPYEQYF,TGCGCCAGCAGCCAAAACCGGGACAGCCCCTACGAGCAGTACTTC
TRBJ2-2,NA,NA,TRBV21-1,CASSKDVGTGELFF,TGTGCCAGCAGCAAAGATGTCGGCACCGGGGAGCTGTTTTTT
TRBJ1-2,NA,TRBD1,TRBV19,CASSMQQGPNYGYTF,TGTGCCAGTAGTATGCAACAGGGGCCTAACTATGGCTACACCTTC
TRBJ1-1,NA,NA,TRBV11-1,CASSLAQGTAFF,TGTGCCAGCAGCTTAGCGCAGGGAACCGCTTTCTTT
TRBJ1-6,NA,TRBD1,TRBV20-1,CSASILRTGGSPLHF,TGCAGTGCTAGTATTCTCCGGACAGGGGGTTCACCCCTCCACTTT
TRBJ1-2,NA,NA,TRBV6-5,CASSYRTASYGYTF,TGTGCCAGCAGTTACCGGACAGCGAGCTATGGCTACACCTTC
TRBJ1-4,NA,TRBD1,TRBV7-8,CASSSQRTGANEKLFF,TGTGCCAGCAGCTCCCAACGGACAGGAGCAAATGAAAAACTGTTTTTT
TRBJ2-3,NA,NA,TRBV27,CASSSDWTSTDTQYF,TGTGCCAGCAGTTCCGACTGGACTAGCACAGATACGCAGTATTTT
TRBJ1-1,NA,TRBD1,TRBV7-8,CASSLIGQGSTEAFF,TGTGCCAGCAGCTTAATAGGACAGGGTAGCACTGAAGCTTTCTTT
TRBJ1-3,NA,TRBD1,TRBV20-1,CSASVGTGPGWNTIYF,TGCAGTGCTAGTGTCGGGACAGGACCTGGTTGGAACACCATATATTTT
TRBJ1-1,NA,NA,TRBV29-1,CSGLVGDLMNTEAFF,TGCAGCGGCCTCGTCGGGGATTTGATGAACACTGAAGCTTTCTTT
TRBJ2-2,NA,TRBD2,TRBV3-1/TRBV3-2,CASSPGLASSGGELFF,TGTGCCAGCAGCCCGGGACTAGCGTCTTCGGGCGGGGAGCTGTTTTTT
TRBJ1-2,once,NA,TRBV5-4,CASSLSRGRGYTF,TGTGCCAGCAGCCTGAGCAGGGGTAGGGGCTACACCTTC
TRBJ2-7,NA,TRBD2,TRBV4-1,CASSQEESGRNPYEQYF,TGCGCCAGCAGCCAAGAGGAGAGCGGGAGGAACCCCTACGAGCAGTACTTC
TRBJ2-1,few,NA,TRBV30,CACDEGVSSYNEQFF,TGTGCCTGCGACGAGGGGGTAAGCTCCTACAATGAGCAGTTCTTC
TRBJ1-5,NA,NA,TRBV6-5,CASRKSGGNQPQHF,TGTGCCAGCCGAAAGAGCGGTGGCAATCAGCCCCAGCATTTT
TRBJ1-5,NA,NA,TRBV2,CASNLGGKNQPQHF,TGTGCCAGCAATCTAGGGGGTAAGAATCAGCCCCAGCATTTT
TRBJ1-3,few,NA,TRBV7-9,CASSPDSSGNTIYF,TGTGCCAGCAGCCCGGACAGCTCTGGAAACACCATATATTTT